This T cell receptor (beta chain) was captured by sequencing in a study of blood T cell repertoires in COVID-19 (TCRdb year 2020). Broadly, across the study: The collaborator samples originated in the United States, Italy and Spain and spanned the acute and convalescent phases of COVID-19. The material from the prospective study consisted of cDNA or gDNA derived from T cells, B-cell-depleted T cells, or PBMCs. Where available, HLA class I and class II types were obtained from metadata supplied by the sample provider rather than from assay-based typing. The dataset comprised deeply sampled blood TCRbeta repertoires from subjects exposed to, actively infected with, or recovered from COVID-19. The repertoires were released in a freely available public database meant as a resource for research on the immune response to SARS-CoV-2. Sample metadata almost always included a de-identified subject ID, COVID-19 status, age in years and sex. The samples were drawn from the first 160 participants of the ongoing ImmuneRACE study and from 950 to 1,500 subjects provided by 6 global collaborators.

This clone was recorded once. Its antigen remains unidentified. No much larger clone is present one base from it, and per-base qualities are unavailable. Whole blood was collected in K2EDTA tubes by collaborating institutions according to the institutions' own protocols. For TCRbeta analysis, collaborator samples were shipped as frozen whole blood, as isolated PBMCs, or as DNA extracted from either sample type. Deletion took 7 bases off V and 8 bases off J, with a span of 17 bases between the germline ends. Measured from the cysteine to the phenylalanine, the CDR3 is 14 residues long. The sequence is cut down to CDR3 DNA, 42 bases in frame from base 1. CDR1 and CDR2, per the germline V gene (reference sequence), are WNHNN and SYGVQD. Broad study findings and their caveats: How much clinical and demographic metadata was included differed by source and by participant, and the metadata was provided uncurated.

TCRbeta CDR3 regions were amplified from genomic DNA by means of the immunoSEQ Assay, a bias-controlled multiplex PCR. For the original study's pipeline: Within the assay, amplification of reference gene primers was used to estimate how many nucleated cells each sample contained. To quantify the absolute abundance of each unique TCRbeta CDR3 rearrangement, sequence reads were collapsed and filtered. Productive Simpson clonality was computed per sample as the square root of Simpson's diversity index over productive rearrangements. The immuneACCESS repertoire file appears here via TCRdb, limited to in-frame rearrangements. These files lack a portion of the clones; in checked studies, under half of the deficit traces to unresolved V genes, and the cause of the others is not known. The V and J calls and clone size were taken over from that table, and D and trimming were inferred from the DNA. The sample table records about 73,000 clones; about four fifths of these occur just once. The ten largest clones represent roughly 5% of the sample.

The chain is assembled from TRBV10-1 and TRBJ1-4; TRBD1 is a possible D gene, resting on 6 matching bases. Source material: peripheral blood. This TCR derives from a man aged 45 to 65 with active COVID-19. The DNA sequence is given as TGCGCCAGCACCGCGGACCCCCAGGGGGAAAAACTGTTTTTT. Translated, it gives CASTADPQGEKLFF.